The 20 T cell receptor beta chains reported below all come from one sample, sequenced in a study of cytomegalovirus exposure and HLA in healthy donors. The data were produced by immunoSEQ multiplex PCR, yet TCRdb's version contains in-frame clones alone and is incomplete. This sample carries 250,000 to 300,000 clones, just over 85% of them seen once, and the ten largest clones take about 1%. Source material: PBMCs. These receptors were taken from a woman between 18 and 29 years old in good health and CMV-seronegative.

V is TRBV29-1 and J is TRBJ2-5, with 9 nucleotides matching TRBD2. The CDR3 is 12 residues long. CDR1 and CDR2 (germline): SQVTM, ANQGSEA. The CDR3 is CSQAGGGETQYF. The CDR3 coding sequence is TGCAGTCAAGCGGGGGGCGGGGAGACCCAGTACTTC.

The chain joins TRBV5-4 to TRBJ1-6; D is possibly TRBD1 (6 bases). The germline gives CDR1 SGHNT, CDR2 YYREEE (reference sequence). This CDR3 region has 16 residues. Trimming cost V 4 bases and J 3 bases, with 14 bases left between them. CDR3 amino acids: CASSGTQELYNSPLHF. CDR3 coding DNA: TGTGCCAGCAGCGGGACACAGGAGCTCTATAATTCACCCCTCCACTTT.

V and J are TRBV5-6 and TRBJ2-7, with 7 bases matching TRBD1. Trimming cost V 4 bases and J 3 bases; bases outside gene matches: 7. CDR3 length: 14 amino acids. From germline, CDR1 is SGHDT and CDR2 YYEEEE. In DNA, the CDR3 is TGTGCCAGCAGCCTCCGGGACAGTTTCTACGAGCAGTACTTC. It encodes CASSLRDSFYEQYF. Complete variable domain (other parts from reference TRBV5-6 and TRBJ2-7): DAGVTQSPTHLIKTRGQQVTLRCSPKSGHDTVSWYQQALGQGPQFIFQYYEEEERQRGNFPDRFSGHQFPNYSSELNVNALLLGDSALYLCASSLRDSFYEQYFGPGTRLTVT.

V usage is TRBV30 and J usage is TRBJ1-1; D perhaps matches TRBD1 (5 bases). V was clipped by 2 bases and J by 2 bases, with 15 bases between them. The V gene's germline CDR1 is GTSNPN and CDR2 SVGIG (reference sequence). This CDR3 is 15 amino acids long. The CDR3 DNA reads TGTGCCTGGAGTCTAAAAGCCGGGGGAAACACTGAAGCTTTCTTT. This translates into CAWSLKAGGNTEAFF.

The chain combines TRBV10-3 with TRBJ2-2; 9 bases fit TRBD1. Germline CDR1 and CDR2: ENHRY and SYGVKD. The CDR3 sequence is 14 residues long. J gave up 6 bases and V 7 bases, and 6 bases lay outside the gene matches. CDR3: CAIKPGQGPGELFF. In DNA, the CDR3 is TGTGCCATCAAGCCGGGACAGGGACCCGGGGAGCTGTTTTTT.

The rearrangement links TRBV4-2 to TRBJ2-7, with D uncertain. The CDR3 extends over 12 amino acids. Trimming removed 3 bases from V and 0 bases from J, with 3 bases in between. Germline-derived CDR1 and CDR2 are LGHNA and YNFKEQ. The CDR3 bases are TGTGCCAGCAGCCAGAGCTCCTACGAGCAGTACTTC. This translates into CASSQSSYEQYF.

The chain joins TRBV19 to TRBJ1-3; D gene unclear. The CDR3 is 13 residues long. In germline, CDR1 is LNHDA, CDR2 SQIVND (reference sequence). V lost 8 bases, J lost 0 bases, and 8 bases lay in between. The CDR3 sequence: CASWERSGNTIYF. The DNA of the CDR3 is TGTGCCAGTTGGGAGCGCTCTGGAAACACCATATATTTT.

This clone was observed a single time. V gene TRBV7-3 combines with J gene TRBJ2-5; TRBD1 agrees at 8 bases. Germline assignment: CDR1 SGHTA and CDR2 FQGTGA. J was trimmed by 4 bases and V by 2 bases; bases with no gene match: 3. The CDR3 length is 14 residues. The chain's CDR3 is CASSLGQGAETQYF. CDR3 coding DNA: TGTGCCAGCAGCTTAGGACAGGGTGCAGAGACCCAGTACTTC.

The rearrangement links TRBV18 to TRBJ2-4, with D perhaps matching TRBD1 (6 bases). Trimming shortened V by 1 base and J by 2 bases, and 12 bases separated the two germline ends. The CDR3 has 16 residues. Germline CDR1 reads KGHSH; CDR2 reads LQKENI. The CDR3 sequence is CASSPRIGDTKNIQYF. The CDR3 DNA reads as TGTGCCAGCTCACCACGTATAGGGGACACCAAAAACATTCAGTACTTC.

V is TRBV6-5 and J is TRBJ2-7, with a possible D match to TRBD2 (7 bases). The CDR3 has 15 residues. V lost 0 bases and J 4 bases, leaving 13 bases between the germline ends. Germline lookup yields CDR1 MNHEY and CDR2 SVGAGI. This CDR3 reads CASSYSGGLVYEQYF. DNA for the CDR3: TGTGCCAGCAGTTACTCCGGGGGGCTAGTTTACGAGCAGTACTTC.

CDR3: CATSREGQGEQQYF. In DNA form, the CDR3 reads TGTGCCACCAGCAGAGAGGGGCAGGGTGAACAGCAGTACTTC. This rearrangement joins TRBV15 to TRBJ2-7; possibly TRBD1 for D (5 bases). The CDR3 covers 14 residues. The V gene's germline CDR1 is LNHNV and CDR2 YYDKDF (reference sequence). The V and J ends lost 0 bases and 8 bases respectively, with 14 bases between them. Drawing the rest from reference TRBV15 and TRBJ2-7, the complete variable domain is DAMVIQNPRYQVTQFGKPVTLSCSQTLNHNVMYWYQQKSSQAPKLLFHYYDKDFNNEADTPDNFQSRRPNTSFCFLDIRSPGLGDTAMYLCATSREGQGEQQYFGPGTRLTVT.

This chain uses TRBV2 with TRBJ1-1; D unresolved. In germline, CDR1 is SNHLY, CDR2 FYNNEI. Trimming shortened V by 1 base and J by 3 bases, and 6 bases separated the two germline ends. The CDR3 length is 13 residues. In nucleotides, the CDR3 is TGTGCCAGCAGTGAAGAGCGGGACACTGAAGCTTTCTTT. The encoded protein is CASSEERDTEAFF.

The gene calls are TRBV11-3 and TRBJ2-1; the D is unclear. Per the germline V gene, CDR1 is SGHNT and CDR2 is YENEEA. The CDR3 is 14 residues long. Trimming left V 5 bases short and J 2 bases short, with 10 bases between. DNA for the CDR3: TGTGCCAGCAGCCCCAGAGGAGCCTACAATGAGCAGTTCTTC. Translation: CASSPRGAYNEQFF.

The gene calls are TRBV5-1 and TRBJ1-5, with 9 nucleotides matching TRBD1. Trimming removed 4 bases from V and 1 base from J; junction bases left unmatched: 3. The V gene's germline CDR1 is SGHRS and CDR2 YFSETQ. The CDR3 contains 15 residues. In nucleotides, the CDR3 is TGCGCCAGCAGCCCGGACAGGGGCAGCAATCAGCCCCAGCATTTT. Amino acids: CASSPDRGSNQPQHF. The full variable domain, completed using reference TRBV5-1 and TRBJ1-5, is KAGVTQTPRYLIKTRGQQVTLSCSPISGHRSVSWYQQTPGQGLQFLFEYFSETQRNKGNFPGRFSGRQFSNSRSEMNVSTLELGDSALYLCASSPDRGSNQPQHFGDGTRLSIL.

The V and J genes are TRBV6-1 and TRBJ2-1; D is perhaps TRBD2 (6 bases). Germline V CDR1 and CDR2: MNHNS, SASEGT. V lost 4 bases and J 6 bases, leaving 10 bases between the germline ends. The length of the CDR3 is 13 residues. CDR3 in DNA: TGTGCCAGCAGTGCCGGGAGACGCAATGAGCAGTTCTTC. Translation gives CASSAGRRNEQFF.

The chain couples TRBV30 to TRBJ2-7; 7 positions agree with TRBD1. This CDR3 contains 12 residues. V was pared by 2 bases and J by 6 bases, with 4 bases of the junction left unmatched. The germline V gene encodes CDR1 GTSNPN and CDR2 SVGIG (reference sequence). The CDR3 region is CAWSRQGGEQYF. The CDR3 region has the DNA TGTGCCTGGAGTAGACAGGGTGGCGAGCAGTACTTC.

The chain links TRBV2 to TRBJ1-1; D possibly corresponds to TRBD1 (6 bases). Trimming stripped 6 bases from V and 3 bases from J, with 17 bases between. The CDR3 totals 15 residues. Per germline, CDR1 SNHLY and CDR2 FYNNEI. The DNA for the CDR3 is TGTGCCAGCAGCTCACAGACAGGTACTTACACTGAAGCTTTCTTT. This gives the protein CASSSQTGTYTEAFF.

This chain links TRBV27 with TRBJ1-2; D possibly corresponds to TRBD1 (6 bases). V was pared by 2 bases and J by 3 bases, with 16 bases between. From germline, CDR1 is MNHEY and CDR2 SMNVEV (reference sequence). The CDR3 length is 16 residues. In DNA form, the CDR3 reads TGTGCCAGCAGTTTACAATCGGGGGGGCTCGACTATGGCTACACCTTC. It is translated as CASSLQSGGLDYGYTF.

The rearrangement joins TRBV29-1 to TRBJ1-2, with TRBD1 matching 8 bases. The germline V gene encodes CDR1 SQVTM and CDR2 ANQGSEA. The CDR3 consists of 15 residues. V lost 0 bases, J lost 7 bases, and 10 bases stayed unmatched. CDR3 sequence: CSVEEGGQGAGGYTF. The CDR3 DNA sequence: TGCAGCGTTGAAGAAGGGGGTCAGGGGGCTGGTGGCTACACCTTC.

The rearrangement links TRBV29-1 to TRBJ1-4, with 10 bases aligning to TRBD1. The trim removed 4 bases at V and 7 bases at J, leaving 6 bases unmatched. Germline-derived CDR1 and CDR2 are SQVTM and ANQGSEA. The CDR3 is 14 residues long. In DNA, the CDR3 is TGCAGCGTTGGATCGACAGGGGGCTTTGAAAAACTGTTTTTT. Its protein product is CSVGSTGGFEKLFF.